The clone carrying this T cell receptor beta chain was counted at least ten times. The antigen is unknown. The record originates from a study of CD8+CD57+ T cells in acquired aplastic anemia. Study-wide points: CD8+ Simpson's diversity did not differ significantly between patients and controls.

The study profiled TCR beta VDJ and CDR3 using genomic DNA as template. TCRdb re-called the reads through MiXCR, storing one row per CDR3 protein. Of about 240,000 distinct CDR3 sequences listed, around 45% are singletons. Those patients picked for sequencing had displayed CD8+CD57+ cell expansion on flow cytometry. Sampling of blood occurred while the patients had still received no therapy. The germline V gene has CDR1 LGHNA and CDR2 YSLEER. There are 14 residues in the CDR3. V gave up 3 bases and J gave up 4 bases, with 13 bases separating them. The source material was sorted CD4+, CD8+, or CD8+CD57+ T cells (not recorded which) from PBMCs. This sequence was found in a human donor with aplastic anemia. The rearrangement uses TRBV4-3 and TRBJ2-7, with D perhaps TRBD1 (6 bases). CDR3 in amino acids: CASSQMTGEYEQYF. As DNA, the CDR3 is TGCGCCAGCAGCCAGATGACAGGAGAGTACGAGCAGTACTTC.